This passage covers 18 T cell receptor beta chains from one sample sequenced in a study of cytomegalovirus exposure and HLA in healthy donors. 60 Vbeta and 13 Jbeta primers were used in PCR. Sequencing was performed with immunoSEQ multiplex PCR; in TCRdb, only in-frame clones are kept and a portion is missing. The sample's table shows more than 95,000 clones. The sample consisted of PBMCs. Source of these receptors: a young man in good health and CMV-seronegative.

This CDR3 is CASRKTGTRQETQYF. CDR3 sequence (DNA): TGTGCCAGCAGAAAGACCGGGACTAGGCAAGAGACCCAGTACTTC. The chain recombines TRBV28 with TRBJ2-5, with 8 bases lining up with TRBD2. V dropped 6 bases and J dropped 2; count of bases not matched to a gene: 8. From germline, CDR1 is MDHEN and CDR2 SYDVKM. This CDR3 region has 15 residues.

For the CDR3, the DNA is TGTGCCAGTAGTTCGAACGACAGGGCTCCCCATGGCTACACCTTC. Its translation is CASSSNDRAPHGYTF. The chain links TRBV19 to TRBJ1-2, with 7 bases that match TRBD1. The CDR3 is 15 amino acids. Germline V gene data show CDR1 as LNHDA and CDR2 as SQIVND (reference sequence). V trimming: 5 bases; J trimming: 6 bases; junction bases outside the gene matches: 12.

V and J are TRBV19 and TRBJ1-1; 8 bases fit TRBD1. The CDR3 has 14 residues. V lost 7 bases and J lost 4; bases outside the gene matches: 8. Per the germline V gene, CDR1 is LNHDA and CDR2 is SQIVND (reference sequence). The CDR3 coding sequence is TGTGCCAGTACTTCAAACAGGGGGAGCACTGAAGCTTTCTTT. Amino acid sequence: CASTSNRGSTEAFF.

The chain uses TRBV15 and TRBJ1-2; the D gene is possibly TRBD1 (6 bases). This CDR3 region has 16 residues. V lost 0 bases to trimming and J lost 2 bases, with 13 bases between them. Germline CDR1 and CDR2: LNHNV and YYDKDF (reference sequence). In DNA form, the CDR3 reads TGTGCCACCAGCAGAGATAAGGGGGTGGCCAACTATGGCTACACCTTC. Its protein product is CATSRDKGVANYGYTF.

The gene calls are TRBV29-1 and TRBJ1-2; D might be TRBD1 (5 bases). CDR3 length: 12 amino acids. Germline V gene lookup returns CDR1 SQVTM and CDR2 ANQGSEA. V was shortened by 1 base and J by 5 bases, with 8 bases between the two germline ends. CDR3 in amino acids: CSVEGGGYGYTF. The CDR3 DNA is TGCAGCGTTGAAGGGGGCGGATATGGCTACACCTTC.

The V gene is TRBV10-2, the J gene TRBJ2-7, with a weak D call TRBD2 (5 bases). The CDR3 runs to 14 residues. CDR1 is WSHSY and CDR2 is SAAADI in the germline V gene. Trimming removed 7 bases from V and 2 bases from J, with 15 bases in between. The CDR3 DNA reads as TGCGCCAGCACGAACGAGCGGTTCCCCTACGAGCAGTACTTC. Translation gives CASTNERFPYEQYF.

The V gene is TRBV4-2, the J gene TRBJ2-1; D is perhaps TRBD2 (5 bases). Germline CDR1 reads LGHNA; CDR2 reads YNFKEQ. This CDR3 spans 17 amino acids. Trimming removed 0 bases at V and 0 bases at J, with 12 bases between. The DNA for the CDR3 is TGTGCCAGCAGCCAAGATGAGAGGGAGCGCTCCTACAATGAGCAGTTCTTC. Translating gives CASSQDERERSYNEQFF.

V and J are TRBV7-9 and TRBJ1-3; possible D gene TRBD1, 5 bases. CDR1 is SEHNR, CDR2 FQNEAQ, per germline (reference sequence). V dropped 7 bases and J dropped 2 bases, with 15 bases sitting between them. The CDR3 is 15 residues long. The CDR3 region has the DNA TGTGCCAGCACCTCCTTAGCGGGGGCTGGAAACACCATATATTTT. Translation gives CASTSLAGAGNTIYF.

The rearrangement links TRBV30 to TRBJ2-5; D is perhaps TRBD2 (6 bases). Germline V lookup: CDR1 GTSNPN, CDR2 SVGIG (reference sequence). CDR3 length: 13 residues. V was clipped by 8 bases and J by 0 bases, with 13 bases between them. CDR3 loop: CAGDRGNQETQYF. The CDR3 region has the DNA TGTGCCGGCGACCGGGGGAACCAAGAGACCCAGTACTTC.

V usage is TRBV19 and J usage is TRBJ1-1; D not resolved. Germline V gene data show CDR1 as LNHDA and CDR2 as SQIVND (reference sequence). V lost 5 bases and J 2 bases, leaving 15 bases between the germline ends. The CDR3 extends over 15 amino acids. Written as DNA, the CDR3 is TGTGCCAGTAGTCCACTCACGAGCCCAAACACTGAAGCTTTCTTT. Translation: CASSPLTSPNTEAFF.

This chain connects TRBV5-1 to TRBJ2-3; D might be TRBD1 (6 bases). This CDR3 is built from 14 residues. The germline CDR1 and CDR2 sequences are SGHRS and YFSETQ. Trimming left V 0 bases short and J 1 base short, with 6 bases between. The CDR3 nucleotides are TGCGCCAGCAGCTTGGGGACAGGCACAGATACGCAGTATTTT. Its protein is CASSLGTGTDTQYF.

This chain connects TRBV7-6 to TRBJ1-4; 10 nucleotides match TRBD1. The CDR3 is made up of 17 amino acids. The trim removed 6 bases at V and 0 bases at J, leaving 7 bases unmatched. From germline, CDR1 is SGHVS and CDR2 FNYEAQ. Here the CDR3 reads CASSSGQGDPTNEKLFF. DNA for the CDR3: TGTGCCAGCAGTAGCGGACAGGGGGATCCAACTAATGAAAAACTGTTTTTT.

This chain joins TRBV14 and TRBJ1-1; TRBD1 is a possible D gene (6 bases). V was shortened by 0 bases and J by 4 bases, with 12 bases between the two germline ends. Germline values: CDR1 SGHDN, CDR2 FVKESK. This CDR3 has 15 residues. The CDR3 here is CASSQDLVQGTEAFF. CDR3 nucleotide sequence: TGTGCCAGCAGCCAAGATCTTGTACAGGGCACTGAAGCTTTCTTT.

The chain is built from TRBV7-2 and TRBJ2-3, with D possibly being TRBD1 (6 bases). CDR1 and CDR2 from the germline V gene are SGHTA and FQGNSA. The CDR3 is 17 residues long. V was shortened by 4 bases and J by 2 bases, with 19 bases between the two germline ends. The CDR3 is CASSSPGHKKDTDTQYF. CDR3 nucleotide sequence: TGTGCCAGCAGCTCCCCGGGACACAAAAAAGACACAGATACGCAGTATTTT.

V usage is TRBV25-1 and J usage is TRBJ1-1, with no clear D. Trimming shortened V by 5 bases and J by 4 bases, and 5 bases separated the two germline ends. The CDR3 sequence is 11 residues long. Germline lookup yields CDR1 MGHDK and CDR2 SYGVNS. The CDR3 bases are TGTGCCAGCAGTTACAGCACTGAAGCTTTCTTT. Translation: CASSYSTEAFF.

This chain uses TRBV5-1 with TRBJ1-1; D is uncertain. This CDR3 contains 14 residues. V lost 0 bases and J 1 base, leaving 7 bases between the germline ends. The germline V gene has CDR1 SGHRS and CDR2 YFSETQ. CDR3 region: CASSLVQSNTEAFF. CDR3 sequence (DNA): TGCGCCAGCAGCTTGGTACAATCGAACACTGAAGCTTTCTTT.

This chain uses TRBV30 with TRBJ2-7; D remains ambiguous. Germline CDR1 is GTSNPN and CDR2 is SVGIG (reference sequence). The CDR3 sequence is 13 residues long. V dropped 3 bases and J dropped 0 bases, with 9 bases sitting between them. CDR3 region: CAWSRGLSYEQYF. CDR3 sequence (DNA): TGTGCCTGGAGCCGCGGTCTCTCCTACGAGCAGTACTTC.

J is TRBJ1-2 and V is TRBV14, with a tentative D call TRBD1 (5 bases). V lost 4 bases and J 10 bases, leaving 16 bases between the germline ends. Looked up from germline, CDR1 is SGHDN and CDR2 is FVKESK. This CDR3 comprises 13 residues. As DNA, the CDR3 is TGTGCCAGCAGCCGAGGACCCGGCGGGGCCTACACCTTC. Translation: CASSRGPGGAYTF.